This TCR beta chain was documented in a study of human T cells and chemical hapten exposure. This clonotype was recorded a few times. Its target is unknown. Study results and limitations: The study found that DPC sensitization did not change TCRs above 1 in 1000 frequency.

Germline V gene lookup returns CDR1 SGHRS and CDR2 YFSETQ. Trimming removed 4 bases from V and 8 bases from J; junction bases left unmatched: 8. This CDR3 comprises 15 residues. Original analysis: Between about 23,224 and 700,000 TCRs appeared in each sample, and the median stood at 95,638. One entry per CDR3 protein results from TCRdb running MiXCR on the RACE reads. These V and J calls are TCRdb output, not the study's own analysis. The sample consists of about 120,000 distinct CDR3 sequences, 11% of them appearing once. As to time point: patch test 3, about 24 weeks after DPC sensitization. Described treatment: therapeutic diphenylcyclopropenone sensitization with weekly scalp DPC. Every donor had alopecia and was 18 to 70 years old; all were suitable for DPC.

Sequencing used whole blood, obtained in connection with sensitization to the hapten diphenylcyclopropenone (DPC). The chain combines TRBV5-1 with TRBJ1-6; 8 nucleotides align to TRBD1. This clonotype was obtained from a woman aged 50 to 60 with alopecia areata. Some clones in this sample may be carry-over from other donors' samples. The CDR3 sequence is CASSPTGASDSPLHF. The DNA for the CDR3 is TGCGCCAGCAGCCCGACAGGGGCGTCGGATTCACCCCTCCACTTT.